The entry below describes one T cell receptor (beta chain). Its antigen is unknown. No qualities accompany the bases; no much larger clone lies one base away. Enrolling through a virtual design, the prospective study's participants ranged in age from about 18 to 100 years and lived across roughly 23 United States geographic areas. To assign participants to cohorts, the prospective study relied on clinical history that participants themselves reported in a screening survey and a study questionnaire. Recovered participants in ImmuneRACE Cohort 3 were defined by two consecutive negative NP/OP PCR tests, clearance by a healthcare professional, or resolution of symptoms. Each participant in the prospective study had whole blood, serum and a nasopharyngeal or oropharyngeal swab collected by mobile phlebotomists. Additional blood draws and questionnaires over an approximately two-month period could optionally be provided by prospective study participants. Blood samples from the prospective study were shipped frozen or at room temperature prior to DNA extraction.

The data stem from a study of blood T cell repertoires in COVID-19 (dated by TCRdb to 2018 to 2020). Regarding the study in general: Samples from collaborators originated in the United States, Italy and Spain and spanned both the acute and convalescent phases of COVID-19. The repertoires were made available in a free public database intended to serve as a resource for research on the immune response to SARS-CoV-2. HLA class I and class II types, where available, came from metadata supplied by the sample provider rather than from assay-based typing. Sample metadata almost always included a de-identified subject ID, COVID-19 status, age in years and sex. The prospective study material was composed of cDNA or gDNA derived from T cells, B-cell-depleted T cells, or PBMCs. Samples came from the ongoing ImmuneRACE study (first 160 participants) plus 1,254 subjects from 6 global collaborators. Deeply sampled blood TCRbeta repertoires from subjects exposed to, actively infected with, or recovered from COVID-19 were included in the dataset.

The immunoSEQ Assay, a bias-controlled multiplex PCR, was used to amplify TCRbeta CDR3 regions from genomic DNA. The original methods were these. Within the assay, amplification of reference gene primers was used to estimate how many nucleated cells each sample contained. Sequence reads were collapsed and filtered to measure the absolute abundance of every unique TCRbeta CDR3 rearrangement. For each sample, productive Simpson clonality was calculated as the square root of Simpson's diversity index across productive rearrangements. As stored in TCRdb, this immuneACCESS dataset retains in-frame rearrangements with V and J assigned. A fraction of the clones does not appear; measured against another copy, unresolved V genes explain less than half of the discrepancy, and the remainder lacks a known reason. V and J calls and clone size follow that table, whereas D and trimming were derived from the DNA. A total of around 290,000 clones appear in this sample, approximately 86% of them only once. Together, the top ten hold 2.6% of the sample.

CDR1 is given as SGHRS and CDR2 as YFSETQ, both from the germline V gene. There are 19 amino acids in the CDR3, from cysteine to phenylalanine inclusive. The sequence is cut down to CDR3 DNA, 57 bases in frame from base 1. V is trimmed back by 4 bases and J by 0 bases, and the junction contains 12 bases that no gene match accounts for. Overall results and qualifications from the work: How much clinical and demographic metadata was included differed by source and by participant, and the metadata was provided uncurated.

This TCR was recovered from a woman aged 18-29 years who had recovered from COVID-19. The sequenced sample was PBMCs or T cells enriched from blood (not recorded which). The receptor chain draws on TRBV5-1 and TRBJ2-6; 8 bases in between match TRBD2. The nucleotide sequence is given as TGCGCCAGCAGCAACCGGCTCGGGGGGGCCAACTCTGGGGCCAACGTCCTGACTTTC. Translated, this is CASSNRLGGANSGANVLTF.